This entry describes one T cell receptor beta chain. The data belong to a study of control samples from healthy donors and cancer patients. Profiling relied on immunoSEQ multiplex PCR, and the TCRdb table lists in-frame clones only, not all of them. The table has fewer than 300,000 clones, over 75% seen once. This CDR3 is built from 14 residues. Germline V CDR1 and CDR2: ENHRY, SYGVKD. V gave up 2 bases and J gave up 2 bases, with 8 bases separating them. The TCR sequence derives from a woman between 55 and 75 years old with lung cancer. Sequencing was carried out using PBMCs. The chain is built from TRBV10-3 and TRBJ2-3, with D perhaps being TRBD1 or TRBD2 (5 bases each). For the CDR3, the DNA is TGTGCCATCAGTGAGCGGGGCTTCACAGATACGCAGTATTTT. Translated, it gives CAISERGFTDTQYF.